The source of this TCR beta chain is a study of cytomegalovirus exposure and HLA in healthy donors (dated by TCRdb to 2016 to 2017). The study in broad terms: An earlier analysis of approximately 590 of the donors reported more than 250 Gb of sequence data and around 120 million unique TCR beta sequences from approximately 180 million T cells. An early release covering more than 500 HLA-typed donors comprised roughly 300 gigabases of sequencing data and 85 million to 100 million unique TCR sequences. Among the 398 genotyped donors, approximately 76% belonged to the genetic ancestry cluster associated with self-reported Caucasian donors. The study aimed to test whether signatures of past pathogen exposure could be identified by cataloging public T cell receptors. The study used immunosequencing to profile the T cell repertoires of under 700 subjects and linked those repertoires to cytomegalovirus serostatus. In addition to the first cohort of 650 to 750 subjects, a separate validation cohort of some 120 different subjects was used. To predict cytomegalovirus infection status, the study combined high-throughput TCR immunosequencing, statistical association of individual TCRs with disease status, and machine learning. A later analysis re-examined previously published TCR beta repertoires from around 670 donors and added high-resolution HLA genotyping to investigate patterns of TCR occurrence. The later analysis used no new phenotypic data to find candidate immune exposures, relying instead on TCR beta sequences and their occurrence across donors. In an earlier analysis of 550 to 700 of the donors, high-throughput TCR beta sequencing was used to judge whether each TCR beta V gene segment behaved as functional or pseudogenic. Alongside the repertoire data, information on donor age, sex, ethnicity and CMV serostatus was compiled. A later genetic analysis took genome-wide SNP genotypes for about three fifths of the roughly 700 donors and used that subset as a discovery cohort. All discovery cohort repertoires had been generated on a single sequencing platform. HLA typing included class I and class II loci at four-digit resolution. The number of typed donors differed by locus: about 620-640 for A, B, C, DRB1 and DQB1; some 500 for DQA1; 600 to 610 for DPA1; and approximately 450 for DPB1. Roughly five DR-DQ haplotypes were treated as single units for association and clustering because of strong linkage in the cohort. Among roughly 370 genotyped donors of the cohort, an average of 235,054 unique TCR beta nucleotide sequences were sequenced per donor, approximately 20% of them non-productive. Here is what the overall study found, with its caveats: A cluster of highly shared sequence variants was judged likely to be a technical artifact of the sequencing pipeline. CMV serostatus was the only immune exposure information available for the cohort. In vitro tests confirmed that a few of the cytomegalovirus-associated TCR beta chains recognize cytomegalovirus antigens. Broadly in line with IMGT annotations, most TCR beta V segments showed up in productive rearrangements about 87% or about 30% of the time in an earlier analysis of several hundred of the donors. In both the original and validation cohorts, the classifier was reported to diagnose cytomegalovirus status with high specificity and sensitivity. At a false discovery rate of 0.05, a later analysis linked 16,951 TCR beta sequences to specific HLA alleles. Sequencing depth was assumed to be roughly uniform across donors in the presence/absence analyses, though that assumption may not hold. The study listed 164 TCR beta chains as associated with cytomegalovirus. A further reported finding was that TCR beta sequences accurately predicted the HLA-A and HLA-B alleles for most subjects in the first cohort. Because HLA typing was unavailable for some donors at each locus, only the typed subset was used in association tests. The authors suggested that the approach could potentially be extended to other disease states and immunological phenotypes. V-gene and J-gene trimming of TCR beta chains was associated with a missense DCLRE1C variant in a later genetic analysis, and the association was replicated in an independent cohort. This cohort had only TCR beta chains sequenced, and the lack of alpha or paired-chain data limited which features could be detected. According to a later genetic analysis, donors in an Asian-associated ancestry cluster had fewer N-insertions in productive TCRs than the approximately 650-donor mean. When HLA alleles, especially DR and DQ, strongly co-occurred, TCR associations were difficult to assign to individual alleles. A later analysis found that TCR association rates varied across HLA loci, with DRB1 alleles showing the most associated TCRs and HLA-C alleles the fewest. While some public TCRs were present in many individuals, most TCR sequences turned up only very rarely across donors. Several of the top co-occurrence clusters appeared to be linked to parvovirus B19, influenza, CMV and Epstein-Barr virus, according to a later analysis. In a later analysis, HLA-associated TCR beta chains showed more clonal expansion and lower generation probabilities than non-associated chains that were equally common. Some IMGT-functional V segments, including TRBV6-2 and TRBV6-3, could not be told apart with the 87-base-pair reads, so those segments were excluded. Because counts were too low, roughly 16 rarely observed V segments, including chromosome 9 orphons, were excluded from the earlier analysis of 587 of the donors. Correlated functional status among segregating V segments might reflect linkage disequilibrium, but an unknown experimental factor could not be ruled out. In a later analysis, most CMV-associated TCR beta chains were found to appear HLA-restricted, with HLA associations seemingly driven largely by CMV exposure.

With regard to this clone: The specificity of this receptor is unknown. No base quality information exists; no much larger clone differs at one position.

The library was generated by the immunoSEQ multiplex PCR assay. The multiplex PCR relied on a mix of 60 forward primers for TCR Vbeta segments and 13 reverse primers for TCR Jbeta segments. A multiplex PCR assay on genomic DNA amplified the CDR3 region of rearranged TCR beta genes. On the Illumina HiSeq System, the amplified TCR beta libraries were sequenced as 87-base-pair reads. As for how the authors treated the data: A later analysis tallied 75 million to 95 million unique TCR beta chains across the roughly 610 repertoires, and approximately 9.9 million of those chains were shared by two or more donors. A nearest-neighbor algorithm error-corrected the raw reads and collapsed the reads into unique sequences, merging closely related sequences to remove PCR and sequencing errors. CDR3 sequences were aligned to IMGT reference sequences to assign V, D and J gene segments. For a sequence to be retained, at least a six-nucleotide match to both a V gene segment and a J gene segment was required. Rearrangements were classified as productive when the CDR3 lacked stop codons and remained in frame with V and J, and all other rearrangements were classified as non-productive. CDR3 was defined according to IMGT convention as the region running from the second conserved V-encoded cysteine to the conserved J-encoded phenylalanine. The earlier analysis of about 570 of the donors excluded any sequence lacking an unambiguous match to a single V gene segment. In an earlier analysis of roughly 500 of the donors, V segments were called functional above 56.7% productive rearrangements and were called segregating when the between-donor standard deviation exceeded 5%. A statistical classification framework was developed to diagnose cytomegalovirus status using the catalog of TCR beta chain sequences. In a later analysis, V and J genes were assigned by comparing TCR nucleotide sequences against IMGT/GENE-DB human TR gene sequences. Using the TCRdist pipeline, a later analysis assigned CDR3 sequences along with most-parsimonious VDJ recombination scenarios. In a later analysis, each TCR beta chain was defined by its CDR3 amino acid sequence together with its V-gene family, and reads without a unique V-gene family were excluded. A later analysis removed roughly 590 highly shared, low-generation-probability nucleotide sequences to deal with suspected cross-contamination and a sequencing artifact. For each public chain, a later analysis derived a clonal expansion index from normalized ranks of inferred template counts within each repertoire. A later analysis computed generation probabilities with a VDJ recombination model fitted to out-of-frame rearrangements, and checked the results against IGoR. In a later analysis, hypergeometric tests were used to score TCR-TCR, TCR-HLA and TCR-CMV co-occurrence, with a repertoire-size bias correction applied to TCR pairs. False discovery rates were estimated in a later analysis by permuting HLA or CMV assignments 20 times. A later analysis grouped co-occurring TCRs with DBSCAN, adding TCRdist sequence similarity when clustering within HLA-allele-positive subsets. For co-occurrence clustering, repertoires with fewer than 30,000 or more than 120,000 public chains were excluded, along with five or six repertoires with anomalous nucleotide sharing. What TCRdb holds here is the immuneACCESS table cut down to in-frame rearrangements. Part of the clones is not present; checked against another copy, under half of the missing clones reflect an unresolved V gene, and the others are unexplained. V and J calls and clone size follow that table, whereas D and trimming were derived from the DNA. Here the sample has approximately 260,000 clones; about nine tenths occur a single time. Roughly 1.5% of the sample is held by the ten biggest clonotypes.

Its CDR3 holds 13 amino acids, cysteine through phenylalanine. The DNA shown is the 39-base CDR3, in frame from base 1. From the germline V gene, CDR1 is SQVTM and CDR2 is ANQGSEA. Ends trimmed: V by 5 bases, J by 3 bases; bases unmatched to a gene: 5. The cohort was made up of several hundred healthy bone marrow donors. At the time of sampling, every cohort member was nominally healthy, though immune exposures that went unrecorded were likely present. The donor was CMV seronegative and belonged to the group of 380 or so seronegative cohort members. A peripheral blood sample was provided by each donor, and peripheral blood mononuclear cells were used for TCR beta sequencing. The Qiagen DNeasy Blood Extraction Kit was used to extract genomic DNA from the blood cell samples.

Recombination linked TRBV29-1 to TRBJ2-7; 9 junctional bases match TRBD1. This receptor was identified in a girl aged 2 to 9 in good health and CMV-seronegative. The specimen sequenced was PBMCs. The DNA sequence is TGCAGCGTTAGAGGGACAGGGTTCTACGAGCAGTACTTC. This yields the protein CSVRGTGFYEQYF.